This T cell receptor (beta chain) was captured by sequencing in a study of T cell changes during pregnancy in multiple sclerosis. This table comes from immunoSEQ multiplex PCR, and its TCRdb copy is limited to in-frame clones, with some not included. The table shows some 37,000 clones, with approximately 90% occurring only once. J lost 7 bases, V lost 4 bases, and 13 bases had no gene match. Per germline, CDR1 SGHVS and CDR2 FQNEAQ. CDR3 length: 16 amino acids. The material sequenced was CD4+ T cells from peripheral blood mononuclear cells, taken before pregnancy. This receptor was taken from a female donor with multiple sclerosis, enrolled in a pregnancy study. The rearrangement joins TRBV7-8 to TRBJ1-2; TRBD1 agrees at 9 bases. The DNA for the CDR3 is TGTGCCAGCAGCTACGACAGGACAGGGGCCCTTGGTGGCTACACCTTC. As protein: CASSYDRTGALGGYTF.